Listed here is a single T cell receptor (beta chain). The antigen is not known. This sample is drawn from a study of OX40 agonist ivuxolimab in advanced cancers. Germline lookup yields CDR1 SGHTA and CDR2 FQGNSA. This CDR3 is 15 amino acids long. V lost 0 bases to trimming and J lost 4 bases, with 12 bases between them. The table came from immunoSEQ multiplex PCR; TCRdb's copy has only in-frame clones and leaves some out. Here the sample spans 48,000 or so clones, around 80% being singletons. Broader study findings: The work left the antigen specificity of expanded peripheral T cells undetermined. CD4+ T cells averaged fewer expanded clones than CD8+ T cells. Dose levels from 0.1 to 3.0 mg/kg saw CD4+ and CD8+ blood T cells expand clonally by week 6.

The chain uses TRBV7-2 and TRBJ1-2; weak D call: TRBD1 (5 bases). The sample was CD4+ or CD8+ T cells sorted from blood, taken in a trial of the OX40 agonist ivuxolimab. This TCR came from an adult with an advanced solid tumor such as melanoma, head and neck, liver or kidney cancer. CDR3 sequence: CASSLARQPSYGYTF. The CDR3 coding sequence is TGTGCCAGCAGCTTAGCGCGACAGCCATCCTATGGCTACACCTTC. The full variable domain, in which reference TRBV7-2 and TRBJ1-2 provide the parts outside the CDR3, is GAGVSQSPSNKVTEKGKDVELRCDPISGHTALYWYRQSLGQGLEFLIYFQGNSAPDKSGLPSDRFSAERTGGSVSTLTIQRTQQEDSAVYLCASSLARQPSYGYTFGSGTRLTVV.